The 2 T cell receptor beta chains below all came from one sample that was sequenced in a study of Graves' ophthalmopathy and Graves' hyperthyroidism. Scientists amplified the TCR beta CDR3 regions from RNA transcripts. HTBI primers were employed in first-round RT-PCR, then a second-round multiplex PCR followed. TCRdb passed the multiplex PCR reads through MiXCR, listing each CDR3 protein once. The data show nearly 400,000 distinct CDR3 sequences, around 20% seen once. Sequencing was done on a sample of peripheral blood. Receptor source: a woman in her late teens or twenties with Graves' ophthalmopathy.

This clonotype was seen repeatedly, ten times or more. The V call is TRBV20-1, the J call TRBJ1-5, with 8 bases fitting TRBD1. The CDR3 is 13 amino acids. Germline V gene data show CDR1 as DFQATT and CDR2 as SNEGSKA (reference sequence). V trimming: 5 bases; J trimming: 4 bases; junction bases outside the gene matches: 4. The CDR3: CSASTGANQPQHF. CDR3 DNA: TGCAGTGCTTCGACAGGGGCGAATCAGCCCCAGCATTTT.

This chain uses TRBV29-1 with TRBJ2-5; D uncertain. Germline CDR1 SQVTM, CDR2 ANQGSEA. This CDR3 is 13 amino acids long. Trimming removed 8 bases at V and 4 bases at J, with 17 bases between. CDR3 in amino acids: CSSAVTTLETQYF. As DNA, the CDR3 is TGCAGCTCCGCGGTGACAACGTTAGAGACCCAGTACTTC. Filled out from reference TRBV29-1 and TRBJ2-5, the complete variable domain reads SAVISQKPSRDICQRGTSLTIQCQVDSQVTMMFWYRQQPGQSLTLIATANQGSEATYESGFVIDKFPISRPNLTFSTLTVSNMSPEDSSIYLCSSAVTTLETQYFGPGTRLLVL.